The 2 T cell receptor beta chains given below trace back to one sample, sequenced in a study of blood T cells in healthy people across ages. For the second PCR, which ran for roughly 6 to 11 cycles, a sample-barcoded 5' primer and a J-beta primer mix were used. TCRdb reanalysed the 5' RACE reads using MiXCR and keeps one entry per CDR3 protein. The sample shows 1,500,000 or so distinct CDR3 sequences, under 55% of them seen only once. Sequenced sample: blood. These receptors all come from a woman under 30 in good health.

The chain is built from TRBV7-9 and TRBJ2-5; maybe TRBD2 (5 bases). Germline V gene sequence: CDR1 SEHNR, CDR2 FQNEAQ (reference sequence). The CDR3 is 11 residues long. Trimming cost V 2 bases and J 10 bases, with 8 bases left between them. CDR3 amino acids: CASSLYGIQYF. Here the CDR3 DNA reads TGTGCCAGCAGCTTATACGGGATCCAGTACTTC.

About this clonotype itself: Since a much larger clone is just one base distant, this may be a read error. The CDR3 spells CASSCSGNKETQYF. In DNA, the CDR3 is TGTGCCAGCAGCTGTAGCGGGAACAAAGAGACCCAGTACTTC. The rearrangement uses TRBV7-2 and TRBJ2-5; 8 nucleotides align to TRBD2. The junction had 4 bases not matched to a gene; V was cut back by 4 bases and J by 3 bases. This CDR3 has 14 residues. Germline values: CDR1 SGHTA, CDR2 FQGNSA.